Following are 8 T cell receptor beta chains from one sample sequenced in a study of cytomegalovirus exposure and HLA in healthy donors. Method: immunoSEQ multiplex PCR; TCRdb's copy keeps in-frame clones and lacks some. The table has about 160,000 clones, nearly 90% seen once. Source material: PBMCs. These receptors were collected from a man aged 18 to 30 in good health and CMV-seropositive.

The chain links TRBV19 to TRBJ2-1; TRBD2 aligns across 11 bases. V dropped 1 base and J dropped 8; count of bases not matched to a gene: 7. In germline, CDR1 is LNHDA, CDR2 SQIVND (reference sequence). The CDR3 contains 16 residues. The DNA of the CDR3 is TGTGCCAGTAGTATAGGAACTAGCGGGAGTTTCCATGAGCAGTTCTTC. Translating gives CASSIGTSGSFHEQFF.

This clone was recorded only once. The gene calls are TRBV19 and TRBJ1-2, with 8 bases that match TRBD1. CDR3 size: 14 residues. Germline assignment: CDR1 LNHDA and CDR2 SQIVND (reference sequence). Trimming cost V 5 bases and J 4 bases; bases outside gene matches: 6. The CDR3 DNA is TGTGCCAGTAGTGGGGGACAGGTTGGCTATGGCTACACCTTC. Translation: CASSGGQVGYGYTF.

The chain uses TRBV29-1 and TRBJ2-1; weak D call: TRBD2 (6 bases). Germline V gene data show CDR1 as SQVTM and CDR2 as ANQGSEA. CDR3 size: 15 residues. V was shortened by 7 bases and J by 7 bases, with 23 bases between the two germline ends. The DNA of the CDR3 is TGCAGCGCCCTAGGGGTTAACGGGAGAGGAAATGAGCAGTTCTTC. Protein: CSALGVNGRGNEQFF.

This clone was seen just once. This chain uses TRBV6-1 with TRBJ2-3; D gene unclear. Germline-derived CDR1 and CDR2 are MNHNS and SASEGT. V lost 1 base and J 0 bases, leaving 11 bases between the germline ends. CDR3 length equals 16 residues. The CDR3 DNA sequence: TGTGCCAGCAGTGAAGTAGGCAGGCTTAGCACAGATACGCAGTATTTT. Encoded protein: CASSEVGRLSTDTQYF.

The V call is TRBV12-2, the J call TRBJ2-6; the D segment call TRBD2 is taken from the table without a DNA check. TRBV12-2 is given as a pseudogene. The CDR3 is made up of 16 amino acids. The CDR3 spells CASRLADSAGANVLTF. CDR3 in DNA: TGTGCAAGTCGCTTAGCGGACTCAGCTGGGGCCAACGTCCTGACTTTC.

The chain carries TRBV7-3 and TRBJ1-4, with 7 bases fitting TRBD1. This CDR3 is built from 17 residues. Germline CDR1 reads SGHTA; CDR2 reads FQGTGA. Trimming cost V 1 base and J 0 bases; bases outside gene matches: 5. CDR3 residues: CASSLRGQNPTNEKLFF. The CDR3 DNA reads as TGTGCCAGCAGCTTAAGGGGACAGAACCCAACTAATGAAAAACTGTTTTTT. The variable domain in full, completed from reference TRBV7-3 and TRBJ1-4, reads GAGVSQTPSNKVTEKGKYVELRCDPISGHTALYWYRQSLGQGPEFLIYFQGTGAADDSGLPNDRFFAVRPEGSVSTLKIQRTERGDSAVYLCASSLRGQNPTNEKLFFGSGTQLSVL.

The J gene is TRBJ2-5, the V gene TRBV7-3; 9 bases match TRBD2. V was pared by 6 bases and J by 6 bases, with 11 bases of the junction left unmatched. CDR1 SGHTA and CDR2 FQGTGA come from the germline V gene. The CDR3 extends over 15 amino acids. The DNA for the CDR3 is TGTGCCAGCAGTCAAACCGGGACTAGCAGGCAGACCCAGTACTTC. Protein sequence: CASSQTGTSRQTQYF.

The chain has TRBV7-8 and TRBJ2-7, with 7 bases aligning to TRBD2. CDR1 and CDR2 (germline): SGHVS, FQNEAQ. The CDR3 is 17 residues long. The V segment lost 3 bases and the J segment 4 bases; nucleotides outside the gene matches: 15. CDR3 sequence (DNA): TGTGCCAGCAGCTTGTTCGGAGCGGGACCCCAGCGGTACGAGCAGTACTTC. It codes for CASSLFGAGPQRYEQYF.